This T cell receptor (beta chain) was retrieved from a study of T-cell memory formation after mild COVID-19 (dated by TCRdb to about 2021). About the full investigation: TCR sequence clusters from the two donors were found to be largely donor specific. Longitudinal TCRalpha and TCRbeta repertoire sequencing tracked T-cell clones expanding and contracting after mild COVID-19 in two donors. The cohort was made up of two young adult volunteers, one female and one male, who were previously healthy.

Ficoll-Paque density gradient centrifugation was used to isolate PBMCs. The sample was run on an Illumina NovaSeq 6000. Using 5'RACE with constant-segment primers, TCRalpha and TCRbeta cDNA libraries were constructed, with sample barcodes and unique molecular identifiers added in the process. RNA was extracted from every sample with Trizol reagent. Library amplification was performed in two PCR steps, and a second sample barcode and Illumina TruSeq adapters were introduced in the second step. Sequencing of libraries was performed on an Illumina NovaSeq with 2 x 150 bp paired-end reads. Concerning the study's data processing: Reads were demultiplexed and collapsed into UMI-guided consensus sequences with migec v1.2.7. Using mixcr v2.1.11, UMI consensuses were aligned to TRA and TRB V and J templates and then assembled into clonotypes. A clonotype was counted as expanded or contracted only when both edgeR and NoisET called the clonotype significant, with the noise models trained on biological replicates. edgeR calls used a false discovery rate-adjusted p below 0.01 and a log2 fold-change threshold of 1. PCA with hierarchical clustering of max-normalized trajectories of the 1000 most abundant clonotypes was used as exploratory dynamics analysis. The CD4 or CD8 phenotype of responding clones was assigned using the separately sequenced CD4+ and CD8+ repertoires. Clones were called with MiXCR by TCRdb after fastp trimmed the public reads at Q25, and only in-frame beta chains were retained. Every CDR3 protein is listed once, alongside the most common genes and DNA of its rows. The V and J calls were determined by TCRdb, not by the authors. This sample has 250,000 to 300,000 distinct CDR3 sequences in its table, and 15% to 20% of those were observed once. Together, the top ten hold around a fifth of the sample.

Cut back by 1 base and 7 bases, the V and J ends lie 8 bases apart. CDR1 and CDR2 (LGHNA, YNFKEQ) derive from the germline V gene. The CDR3 has 12 amino acids, counting the end cysteine and phenylalanine. The retained sequence is limited to the CDR3, 36 bases, with the frame set at the first base. What the research found in general, with its limitations: Whether the second-wave clones peaking on day 37 were SARS-CoV-2 specific was not confirmed. Clones that contracted from day 15 to 85 showed balanced CD4/CD8 phenotypes, whereas a second wave of clones that expanded from day 15 to 37 leaned towards CD4+. Contracting CD4+ clones appeared mostly in the CM and EM memory subsets, whereas CD8+ clones were enriched in EMRA. Some responding clones were found in pre-infection memory, which suggests that pre-existing cross-reactive memory T cells took part in the SARS-CoV-2 response. Only a couple of mild cases were covered in the study, and larger cohorts including severe cases with pre-infection samples were considered necessary.

This clonotype came up a few times. No antigen is known for it. No base qualities exist here, and no much larger clone lies one base off it. This TCR was recovered from a man in his late teens or twenties who had mild COVID-19 (a few samples of this study predate the infection). The sample titles of this study are shuffled in the database, so cell type and time point are left out; the donor was told from shared clones. The sample taken for sequencing was PBMCs or a T cell subset sorted from them (not recorded which). The chain was built from TRBV4-2 and TRBJ2-7; the D gene is perhaps TRBD2, on 5 matching bases. The nucleotide sequence is TGTGCCAGCAGCCAAGGAGGGAAAGAGCAGTACTTC. Its coded protein is CASSQGGKEQYF.